The 15 T cell receptor beta chains below were found in one sample sequenced in a study of blood T cell repertoires in COVID-19. Repertoires were generated with immunoSEQ multiplex PCR, while TCRdb's copy carries only in-frame clones and drops some. This sample carries roughly 92,000 clones, more than 75% of them seen once, and the ten largest clones take roughly 5%. Sequenced: peripheral blood. These receptors all come from a woman of 80 years or more with acute or convalescent COVID-19.

This sequence joins TRBV27 and TRBJ1-5, with 7 positions matching TRBD1. J lost 3 bases, V lost 8 bases, and 10 bases had no gene match. Germline CDR1 reads MNHEY; CDR2 reads SMNVEV (reference sequence). CDR3 size: 15 residues. The CDR3 region is CASGALDRANQPQHF. CDR3 nucleotide sequence: TGTGCCAGCGGGGCACTCGACAGGGCCAATCAGCCCCAGCATTTT.

This chain connects TRBV5-1 to TRBJ2-2; TRBD1 agrees at 9 bases. Per the germline V gene, CDR1 is SGHRS and CDR2 is YFSETQ. The CDR3 is made up of 15 amino acids. The V segment lost 0 bases and the J segment 7 bases; nucleotides outside the gene matches: 4. CDR3 DNA sequence: TGCGCCAGCAGCTTGGGGGACAGGGAAGACGGGGAGCTGTTTTTT. Translating it yields CASSLGDREDGELFF.

This chain uses TRBV6-2 or TRBV6-3 with TRBJ1-5; possible D gene TRBD1, 5 bases. The V end was cut by 6 bases, the J end by 7 bases, with 31 bases between. This CDR3 contains 19 residues. CDR1 is MNHEY, CDR2 SVGEGT, per germline. The CDR3 reads CASSPTSGGTFIGRQPQHF. The CDR3 nucleotides are TGTGCCAGCAGCCCTACCTCGGGGGGGACCTTCATAGGGAGACAGCCCCAGCATTTT.

This chain links TRBV7-2 with TRBJ2-2; D unresolved. The CDR3 length is 13 residues. CDR1 is SGHTA and CDR2 is FQGNSA in the germline V gene. Trimming stripped 5 bases from V and 5 bases from J, with 9 bases between. For the CDR3, the DNA is TGTGCCAGCAGCCAGGAATGGACCGGGGAGCTGTTTTTT. This encodes CASSQEWTGELFF.

The gene calls are TRBV27 and TRBJ2-6; a weak D match, TRBD1 (6 bases). Trimming shortened V by 3 bases and J by 1 base, and 13 bases separated the two germline ends. The CDR3 has 17 amino acids. Germline values: CDR1 MNHEY, CDR2 SMNVEV (reference sequence). CDR3 DNA sequence: TGTGCCAGCAGTTTTCAGGGAAGGGGGTCTGGGGCCAACGTCCTGACTTTC. Translating it yields CASSFQGRGSGANVLTF.

The sample holds a few counts of this clone. Here the CDR3 reads CASCAEGNEQFF. CDR3 nucleotides: TGTGCCAGCTGCGCCGAGGGAAATGAGCAGTTCTTC. This chain uses TRBV2 with TRBJ2-1; D is possibly TRBD2 (5 bases). Germline V CDR1 and CDR2: SNHLY, FYNNEI. Deletions cut 8 bases from V and 7 bases from J, with 12 bases between. The CDR3 spans 12 residues.

The chain recombines TRBV28 with TRBJ1-5, with D possibly matching TRBD1 (6 bases). CDR3 size: 14 residues. Germline CDR1 reads MDHEN; CDR2 reads SYDVKM. The ends were cut back, 3 bases at V and 6 bases at J, with 12 bases in the middle. CDR3 sequence reads: CASSFLGAGQPQHF. As DNA, the CDR3 is TGTGCCAGCAGTTTTTTGGGGGCCGGTCAGCCCCAGCATTTT.

This rearrangement joins TRBV7-2 to TRBJ1-6; 8 bases agree with TRBD1. The trim removed 1 base at V and 10 bases at J, leaving 6 bases unmatched. Germline CDR1 and CDR2: SGHTA and FQGNSA. The CDR3 has 15 amino acids. In nucleotides, the CDR3 is TGTGCCAGCAGCTTAGGGCAGGGGGCAGGGTCACCCCTCCACTTT. It yields the protein CASSLGQGAGSPLHF.

J is TRBJ2-2 and V is TRBV7-2; maybe TRBD1 (5 bases). This CDR3 is 17 amino acids long. V was cut by 1 base and J by 4 bases, with 16 bases left in between. Germline values: CDR1 SGHTA, CDR2 FQGNSA. CDR3 sequence (DNA): TGTGCCAGCAGCTTAGGTGGGAATATTAGGGGCACCGGGGAGCTGTTTTTT. Protein: CASSLGGNIRGTGELFF. Looking up the rest from reference TRBV7-2 and TRBJ2-2 gives the full variable domain: GAGVSQSPSNKVTEKGKDVELRCDPISGHTALYWYRQSLGQGLEFLIYFQGNSAPDKSGLPSDRFSAERTGGSVSTLTIQRTQQEDSAVYLCASSLGGNIRGTGELFFGEGSRLTVL.

The genes are TRBV9 and TRBJ2-7, with TRBD2 matching 7 bases. Germline values: CDR1 SGDLS, CDR2 YYNGEE. V lost 0 bases and J lost 2; bases outside the gene matches: 8. The CDR3 consists of 16 residues. The CDR3 sequence is CASSVALAETPYEQYF. The CDR3 coding sequence is TGTGCCAGCAGCGTAGCTCTAGCGGAGACCCCCTACGAGCAGTACTTC.

The rearrangement uses TRBV7-9 and TRBJ2-1; TRBD2 matches at 8 bases. Losses at the gene ends were 8 bases for V and 6 bases for J; bases not matched to a gene: 12. Germline CDR1 is SEHNR and CDR2 is FQNEAQ (reference sequence). The CDR3 runs to 15 residues. CDR3 nucleotide sequence: TGTGCCAGCGGATTCGAAGCGGGAGTTAGCAATGAGCAGTTCTTC. Protein sequence: CASGFEAGVSNEQFF.

The V gene is TRBV19, the J gene TRBJ2-4, with 7 nucleotides matching TRBD1. Trimming took 5 bases from V and 6 from J; bases not matched to a gene: 4. The CDR3 sequence is 13 residues long. Germline assignment: CDR1 LNHDA and CDR2 SQIVND (reference sequence). The CDR3 DNA follows: TGTGCCAGTAGTTTGACAGGGATAAACATTCAGTACTTC. The encoded protein is CASSLTGINIQYF.

The V and J genes are TRBV6-1 and TRBJ2-2; 8 bases agree with TRBD1. CDR1 and CDR2 from the germline V gene are MNHNS and SASEGT. This CDR3 has 16 amino acids. The V and J ends lost 1 base and 1 base, in that order; junction bases with no gene match: 2. The CDR3 loop is CASSEVQGVNTGELFF. The CDR3 coding sequence is TGTGCCAGCAGTGAAGTACAGGGGGTGAACACCGGGGAGCTGTTTTTT.

This sequence joins TRBV5-6 and TRBJ1-3, with TRBD1 matching over 7 bases. The CDR3 runs 15 residues. Trimming removed 3 bases from V and 0 bases from J; junction bases left unmatched: 3. Germline V CDR1 and CDR2: SGHDT, YYEEEE. The CDR3 sequence: CASSWDSGSGNTIYF. DNA of the CDR3: TGTGCCAGCAGCTGGGACAGCGGCTCTGGAAACACCATATATTTT.

This rearrangement joins TRBV5-4 to TRBJ2-2, with 8 bases fitting TRBD1. With 4 bases clipped from V and 5 bases from J, the junction kept 7 bases outside the gene matches. This CDR3 has 15 amino acids. CDR1 SGHNT and CDR2 YYREEE come from the germline V gene (reference sequence). This CDR3 is CASSPQGQVTGELFF. CDR3 DNA: TGTGCCAGCAGCCCCCAGGGACAGGTAACCGGGGAGCTGTTTTTT.